The 26 T cell receptor beta chains below come from one sample, sequenced in a study of T cell changes during pregnancy in multiple sclerosis. The repertoire was sequenced with immunoSEQ multiplex PCR; TCRdb's copy has only in-frame clones and lacks some. The data show tens of thousands of clones, 91% seen once. This sample comprised CD4+ T cells from peripheral blood mononuclear cells, obtained in the third trimester of pregnancy. Receptor source: a female donor in good health, enrolled as a control in a pregnancy study.

V is TRBV7-9 and J is TRBJ1-2, with D perhaps TRBD1 (6 bases). Germline V gives CDR1 SEHNR, CDR2 FQNEAQ (reference sequence). This CDR3 region has 12 residues. V was clipped by 2 bases and J by 8 bases, with 9 bases between them. The CDR3 reads CASSLTQGGYTF. The CDR3 coding sequence is TGTGCCAGCAGCTTAACACAGGGCGGCTACACCTTC.

The J gene is TRBJ2-1, the V gene TRBV6-5; weak D call: TRBD2 (7 bases). The CDR3 loop spans 16 amino acids. The ends were cut back, 3 bases at V and 3 bases at J, with 15 bases in the middle. The germline V gene has CDR1 MNHEY and CDR2 SVGAGI. This CDR3 is CASSYRGGELYNEQFF. CDR3 bases: TGTGCCAGCAGTTATAGAGGGGGGGAGCTCTACAATGAGCAGTTCTTC.

This chain uses TRBV2 with TRBJ1-2; possible D gene TRBD1, 5 bases. Trimming removed 6 bases at V and 0 bases at J, with 5 bases between. Germline lookup yields CDR1 SNHLY and CDR2 FYNNEI. This CDR3 has 12 amino acids. The CDR3 bases are TGTGCCAGCAGGACAGCTAACTATGGCTACACCTTC. It codes for CASRTANYGYTF.

J is TRBJ2-7 and V is TRBV6-1, with 7 bases aligning to TRBD2. Per the germline V gene, CDR1 is MNHNS and CDR2 is SASEGT. This CDR3 contains 13 residues. Trimming at V came to 4 bases and at J to 6 bases, leaving 6 bases not matched to a gene. The CDR3 loop is CASSVEVAGEQYF. CDR3 DNA: TGTGCCAGCAGTGTGGAGGTAGCGGGCGAGCAGTACTTC.

V usage is TRBV7-2 and J usage is TRBJ2-2; TRBD1 matches at 7 bases. CDR3 length equals 15 residues. Germline CDR1 is SGHTA and CDR2 is FQGNSA. With V trimmed by 5 bases and J by 5 bases, 8 bases remained unmatched. The CDR3 reads CASSIGTVLTGELFF. CDR3 nucleotide sequence: TGTGCCAGCAGCATCGGGACAGTTTTAACCGGGGAGCTGTTTTTT.

V usage is TRBV7-9 and J usage is TRBJ2-5; maybe TRBD2 (6 bases). The V gene lost 5 bases and the J gene lost 2 bases, with 12 bases spanning the gap. The CDR3 spans 14 residues. Germline V lookup: CDR1 SEHNR, CDR2 FQNEAQ (reference sequence). The DNA for the CDR3 is TGTGCCAGCAGCCGACTAGTGGGGCAAGAGACCCAGTACTTC. Protein sequence: CASSRLVGQETQYF.

This chain uses TRBV19 with TRBJ2-6, with no clear D. The V end lost 5 bases, the J end lost 2 bases, and 7 bases lay between the germline ends. The V gene's germline CDR1 is LNHDA and CDR2 SQIVND (reference sequence). The CDR3 extends over 14 amino acids. The CDR3 DNA sequence: TGTGCCAGTAGTCAGATGACTGGGGCCAACGTCCTGACTTTC. Its protein is CASSQMTGANVLTF.

The chain couples TRBV5-1 to TRBJ2-3, with TRBD2 matching 8 bases. The CDR3 is made up of 15 amino acids. Looked up from germline, CDR1 is SGHRS and CDR2 is YFSETQ. V lost 2 bases, J lost 4 bases, and 6 bases stayed unmatched. As DNA, the CDR3 is TGCGCCAGCAGCTTCGCTGGACTAGCTTCAGATACGCAGTATTTT. Amino acids: CASSFAGLASDTQYF.

The chain has TRBV30 and TRBJ2-7; D is unresolved. The CDR3 consists of 13 residues. Trimming pared 3 bases from V and 2 bases from J, leaving 11 bases between. Germline V CDR1 and CDR2: GTSNPN, SVGIG (reference sequence). The CDR3, as DNA: TGTGCCTGGAGGAGACAAGAGCCCTACGAGCAGTACTTC. Protein sequence: CAWRRQEPYEQYF.

The chain employs TRBV5-1 and TRBJ2-1; possible D gene TRBD2, 6 bases. Per the germline V gene, CDR1 is SGHRS and CDR2 is YFSETQ. V was trimmed by 4 bases and J by 5 bases, leaving 16 bases between them. This CDR3 is built from 15 residues. The CDR3 protein is CASSMGLSYNNEQFF. In nucleotides, the CDR3 is TGCGCCAGCAGCATGGGACTTTCTTATAACAATGAGCAGTTCTTC.

The genes are TRBV5-8 and TRBJ2-1; TRBD1 agrees at 7 bases. CDR1 and CDR2 from the germline V gene are SGHTS and YDEGEE. The CDR3 consists of 14 residues. V gave up 0 bases and J gave up 3 bases; unmatched junction bases: 0. CDR3 sequence: CASSLGQGYNEQFF. The DNA for the CDR3 is TGTGCCAGCAGCTTGGGACAGGGCTACAATGAGCAGTTCTTC.

This chain joins TRBV9 and TRBJ2-1; TRBD2 agrees at 10 bases. Germline CDR1 SGDLS, CDR2 YYNGEE. V dropped 3 bases and J dropped 4; count of bases not matched to a gene: 10. This CDR3 has 17 amino acids. As DNA, the CDR3 is TGTGCCAGCAGCGCGAATCAAGCGGGGGGGCGATACAATGAGCAGTTCTTC. This codes for CASSANQAGGRYNEQFF. The whole variable domain, filled in from reference TRBV9 and TRBJ2-1, reads DSGVTQTPKHLITATGQRVTLRCSPRSGDLSVYWYQQSLDQGLQFLIQYYNGEERAKGNILERFSAQQFPDLHSELNLSSLELGDSALYFCASSANQAGGRYNEQFFGPGTRLTVL.

The V call is TRBV28, the J call TRBJ2-5; 11 bases match TRBD2. V gave up 6 bases and J gave up 5 bases; unmatched junction bases: 5. CDR1 and CDR2 from the germline V gene are MDHEN and SYDVKM. This CDR3 has 14 amino acids. In nucleotides, the CDR3 is TGTGCCAGCAGACTAGCGGGAGCTTTGGAGACCCAGTACTTC. It specifies CASRLAGALETQYF. Supplemented by reference TRBV28 and TRBJ2-5, the full variable domain reads DVKVTQSSRYLVKRTGEKVFLECVQDMDHENMFWYRQDPGLGLRLIYFSYDVKMKEKGDIPEGYSVSREKKERFSLILESASTNQTSMYLCASRLAGALETQYFGPGTRLLVL.

The genes are TRBV2 and TRBJ2-7, with D uncertain. Trimming stripped 3 bases from V and 7 bases from J, with 4 bases between. The CDR3 consists of 10 residues. Per germline, CDR1 SNHLY and CDR2 FYNNEI. This chain's CDR3 is CASSDGEQYF. The CDR3, as DNA: TGTGCCAGCAGTGACGGTGAGCAGTACTTC.

This chain connects TRBV5-1 to TRBJ1-1; 7 bases align to TRBD1. With V trimmed by 4 bases and J by 2 bases, 14 bases remained unmatched. This CDR3 region has 17 residues. CDR1 SGHRS and CDR2 YFSETQ come from the germline V gene. CDR3 nucleotides: TGCGCCAGCAGCCCGAGGGCCCATGGACAGGTAAACACTGAAGCTTTCTTT. Residues: CASSPRAHGQVNTEAFF.

This clone has only a few counts. The chain employs TRBV10-3 and TRBJ2-7; D is perhaps TRBD2 (5 bases). The germline gives CDR1 ENHRY, CDR2 SYGVKD. This CDR3 has 16 residues. The V end was cut by 6 bases, the J end by 3 bases, with 21 bases between. The CDR3 is CAISLQKGRSDYEQYF. Written as DNA, the CDR3 is TGTGCCATCAGCCTTCAAAAAGGGAGATCGGACTACGAGCAGTACTTC.

The chain carries TRBV29-1 and TRBJ2-1, with TRBD1 matching 10 bases. The V gene's germline CDR1 is SQVTM and CDR2 ANQGSEA. V trimming: 7 bases; J trimming: 6 bases; junction bases outside the gene matches: 12. This CDR3 is 15 amino acids long. The CDR3 loop is CSAGGQGVSFNEQFF. The CDR3 DNA reads TGCAGCGCCGGAGGACAGGGGGTTTCTTTCAATGAGCAGTTCTTC.

The chain has TRBV4-3 and TRBJ2-3, with TRBD2 matching over 10 bases. J lost 5 bases, V lost 1 base, and 6 bases had no gene match. This CDR3 region has 16 residues. Germline CDR1 reads LGHNA; CDR2 reads YSLEER. CDR3 DNA: TGCGCCAGCAGCCAAGGCAGCGGGAGGGGAGGAGATACGCAGTATTTT. Translated, it gives CASSQGSGRGGDTQYF.

This clone occurred once. The rearrangement joins TRBV7-2 to TRBJ2-5; tentatively, D is TRBD2 (5 bases). This CDR3 comprises 15 residues. Germline-derived CDR1 and CDR2 are SGHTA and FQGNSA. The V end lost 5 bases, the J end lost 2 bases, and 15 bases lay between the germline ends. As DNA, the CDR3 is TGTGCCAGCAGCGCCCAATGGGAGCGGCAAGAGACCCAGTACTTC. Its translation: CASSAQWERQETQYF.

This chain uses TRBV11-2 with TRBJ1-3; weak D call: TRBD1 (6 bases). With 5 bases removed from V and 1 base from J, the gap between germline ends came to 12 bases. The germline V gene encodes CDR1 SGHAT and CDR2 FQNNGV. This CDR3 contains 15 residues. The CDR3: CASSAVGASGNTIYF. Here the CDR3 DNA reads TGTGCCAGCAGCGCGGTGGGGGCGTCTGGAAACACCATATATTTT. Full variable domain (rest looked up from reference TRBV11-2 and TRBJ1-3): EAGVAQSPRYKIIEKRQSVAFWCNPISGHATLYWYQQILGQGPKLLIQFQNNGVVDDSQLPKDRFSAERLKGVDSTLKIQPAKLEDSAVYLCASSAVGASGNTIYFGEGSWLTVV.

The chain couples TRBV6-6 to TRBJ2-3; the match to TRBD2 covers 10 bases. CDR1 is MNHNY and CDR2 is SVGAGI in the germline V gene (reference sequence). The CDR3 covers 16 residues. V lost 2 bases to trimming and J lost 3 bases; unmatched junction nucleotides: 5. The CDR3 coding sequence is TGTGCCAGCAGTTACAGAGCGGGGGGGGTTACAGATACGCAGTATTTT. It codes for CASSYRAGGVTDTQYF.

V is TRBV5-1 and J is TRBJ2-1; weak D call: TRBD2 (6 bases). Germline V lookup: CDR1 SGHRS, CDR2 YFSETQ. The CDR3 has 17 residues. V dropped 2 bases and J dropped 1 base, with 16 bases sitting between them. DNA of the CDR3: TGCGCCAGCAGCTTCTACCTCAGGAGGGCGTCCTACAATGAGCAGTTCTTC. It specifies CASSFYLRRASYNEQFF.

V is TRBV21-1 and J is TRBJ2-5; no check of the table's D call, TRBD1, against the DNA was made. TRBV21-1 is a listed pseudogene. The CDR3 length is 16 residues. In nucleotides, the CDR3 is TGTGCCAGACAGTGGTGGGGACAGGGGGTGAGGGAGACCCAGTACTTC. It codes for CARQWWGQGVRETQYF.

This rearrangement joins TRBV6-1 to TRBJ1-3; the match to TRBD1 covers 7 bases. The CDR3 consists of 17 residues. Germline trimming cut 0 bases from V and 1 base from J; bases unmatched to any gene: 6. CDR1 MNHNS and CDR2 SASEGT come from the germline V gene. The CDR3 reads CASSEAHHRGSGNTIYF. DNA of the CDR3: TGTGCCAGCAGTGAAGCGCATCACAGGGGATCTGGAAACACCATATATTTT.

The rearrangement joins TRBV7-2 to TRBJ2-7; 14 nucleotides agree with TRBD2. The length of the CDR3 is 18 residues. Trimming took 1 base from V and 3 from J; bases not matched to a gene: 8. Germline lookup yields CDR1 SGHTA and CDR2 FQGNSA. Written as DNA, the CDR3 is TGTGCCAGCAGCTTAGGCGGGACTAGCGGGGGTTTAGGCTACGAGCAGTACTTC. This encodes CASSLGGTSGGLGYEQYF.

J is TRBJ2-2 and V is TRBV7-3, with D perhaps matching TRBD2 (7 bases). In germline, CDR1 is SGHTA, CDR2 FQGTGA. The CDR3 sequence is 16 residues long. Between the trimmed V and J ends, which lost 5 bases and 4 bases, there was a span of 17 bases. The CDR3 sequence is CASSRTRGAPTGELFF. The DNA for the CDR3 is TGTGCCAGCAGCCGTACTCGGGGGGCTCCCACCGGGGAGCTGTTTTTT.